This TCR beta chain was identified in a study of T cell responses to AZD1222 COVID-19 vaccine. Across the whole study: Both about-4-week and about-12-week second-dose recipients were combined. Whole-study findings and limits: Among the donors, most were white British and more were female, and clonal diversity was possibly underestimated. Seropositivity was recorded at baseline in only 6 or 7 AZD1222 recipients. Unmutated variant regions are reportedly targeted by nearly half of spike-specific TCRs.

Of note for this clone: What it binds is unknown.

This CDR3 has 16 residues. The junction had 9 bases not matched to a gene; V was cut back by 0 bases and J by 9 bases. Germline values: CDR1 SGHNT, CDR2 YYREEE (reference sequence). The assay was immunoSEQ multiplex PCR, and TCRdb's table has in-frame clones only and misses some. This sample has roughly 110,000 clones, with around nine tenths found just once. This rearrangement joins TRBV5-4 to TRBJ2-1; 10 bases are shared with TRBD2. The clonotype comes from an adult in good health. The sample in question was peripheral blood, obtained on day 0 of AZD1222 vaccination. This CDR3 reads CASSLAVSGGRGEQFF. The CDR3, as DNA: TGTGCCAGCAGCTTGGCTGTTAGCGGGGGGAGGGGTGAGCAGTTCTTC.